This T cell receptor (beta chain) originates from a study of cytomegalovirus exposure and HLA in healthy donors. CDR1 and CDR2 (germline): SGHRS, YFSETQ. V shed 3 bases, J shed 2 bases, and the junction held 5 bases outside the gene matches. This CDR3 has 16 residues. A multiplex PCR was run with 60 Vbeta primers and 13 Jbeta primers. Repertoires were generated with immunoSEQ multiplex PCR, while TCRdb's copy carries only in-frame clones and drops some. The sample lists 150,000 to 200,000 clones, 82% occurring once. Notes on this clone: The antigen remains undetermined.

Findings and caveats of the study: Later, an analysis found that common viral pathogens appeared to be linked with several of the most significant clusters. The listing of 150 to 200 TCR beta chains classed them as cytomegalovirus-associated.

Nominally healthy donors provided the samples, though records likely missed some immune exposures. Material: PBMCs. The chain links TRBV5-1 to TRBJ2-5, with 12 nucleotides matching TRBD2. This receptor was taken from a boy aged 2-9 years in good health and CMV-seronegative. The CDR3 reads CASSYSTSGGQETQYF. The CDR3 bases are TGCGCCAGCAGCTACTCGACTAGCGGGGGACAAGAGACCCAGTACTTC.